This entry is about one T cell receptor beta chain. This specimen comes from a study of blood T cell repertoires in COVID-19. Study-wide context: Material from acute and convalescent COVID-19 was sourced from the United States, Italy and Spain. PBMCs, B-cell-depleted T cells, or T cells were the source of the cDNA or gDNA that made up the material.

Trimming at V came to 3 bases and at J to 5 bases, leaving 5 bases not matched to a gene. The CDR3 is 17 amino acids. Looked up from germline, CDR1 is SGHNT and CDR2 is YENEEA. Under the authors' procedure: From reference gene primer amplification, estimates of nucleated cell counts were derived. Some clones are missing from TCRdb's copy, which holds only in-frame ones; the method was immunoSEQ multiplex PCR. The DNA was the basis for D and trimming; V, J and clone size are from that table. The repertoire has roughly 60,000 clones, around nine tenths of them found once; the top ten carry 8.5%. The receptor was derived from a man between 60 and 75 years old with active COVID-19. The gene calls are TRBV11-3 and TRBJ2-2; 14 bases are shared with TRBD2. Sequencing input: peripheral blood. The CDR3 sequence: CASSLGLAGAGTGELFF. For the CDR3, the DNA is TGTGCCAGCAGCTTGGGACTAGCGGGAGCTGGTACCGGGGAGCTGTTTTTT.